These 21 T cell receptor beta chains were all obtained from the same sample, sequenced in a study of cytomegalovirus exposure and HLA in healthy donors. PCR amplification relied on 60 Vbeta primers (plus 13 Jbeta primers). Repertoires were generated with immunoSEQ multiplex PCR, while TCRdb's copy carries only in-frame clones and drops some. Of around 100,000 clones in the sample, around 76% were seen once. Material for sequencing was PBMCs. The receptors originated from a woman in her forties or fifties in good health and CMV-seropositive.

This sequence joins TRBV5-1 and TRBJ1-1; D remains unclear. Germline V gives CDR1 SGHRS, CDR2 YFSETQ. The V gene lost 3 bases and the J gene lost 6 bases, with 18 bases spanning the gap. The CDR3 sequence is 15 residues long. In DNA, the CDR3 is TGCGCCAGCAGCTCGGCGCAAACGGGTAACCCTGAAGCTTTCTTT. Protein: CASSSAQTGNPEAFF.

The genes are TRBV2 and TRBJ2-7, with a possible D match to TRBD2 (6 bases). The CDR3 length is 12 residues. Germline-derived CDR1 and CDR2 are SNHLY and FYNNEI. The ends were cut back, 5 bases at V and 4 bases at J, with 9 bases in the middle. The CDR3 reads CASSFREYEQYF. CDR3 sequence (DNA): TGTGCCAGCAGTTTTCGGGAGTACGAGCAGTACTTC.

Details on this clone: Other DNA sequences of this sample code for an identical CDR3. The gene calls are TRBV25-1 and TRBJ2-1, with 7 bases fitting TRBD1. The CDR3 contains 13 residues. With 6 bases clipped from V and 6 bases from J, the junction kept 5 bases outside the gene matches. Germline V lookup: CDR1 MGHDK, CDR2 SYGVNS. The CDR3 DNA reads TGTGCCAGCAGCGACAGGGTTGGCAATGAGCAGTTCTTC. Residues: CASSDRVGNEQFF.

A few counts support this clone. The chain recombines TRBV19 with TRBJ1-5; D remains unclear. Germline values: CDR1 LNHDA, CDR2 SQIVND (reference sequence). With 3 bases removed from V and 13 bases from J, the gap between germline ends came to 10 bases. CDR3 size: 11 residues. The CDR3 DNA is TGTGCCAGTAGTATTCGCGGGTTGCAGCATTTT. Amino acid sequence: CASSIRGLQHF.

The gene calls are TRBV7-8 and TRBJ2-1; the match to TRBD1 covers 9 bases. V lost 1 base, J lost 5 bases, and 3 bases stayed unmatched. The V gene's germline CDR1 is SGHVS and CDR2 FQNEAQ. The CDR3 runs 15 residues. CDR3 loop: CASSLGQGVNNEQFF. As DNA, the CDR3 is TGTGCCAGCAGCTTAGGACAGGGGGTGAACAATGAGCAGTTCTTC.

This clone appeared a single time. This chain uses TRBV29-1 with TRBJ1-3; 7 positions match TRBD1. Per the germline V gene, CDR1 is SQVTM and CDR2 is ANQGSEA. This CDR3 is built from 13 residues. CDR3 residues: CSCSGGSGNTIYF. For the CDR3, the DNA is TGCAGTTGCTCAGGGGGATCTGGAAACACCATATATTTT.

The genes are TRBV7-9 and TRBJ1-4, with D perhaps matching TRBD1 (6 bases). Trimming took 5 bases from V and 6 from J, leaving 16 bases between them. The CDR3 is made up of 15 amino acids. The germline V gene has CDR1 SEHNR and CDR2 FQNEAQ (reference sequence). In DNA form, the CDR3 reads TGTGCCAGCAGCAGTATCGGGGGGCGTGATGAAAAACTGTTTTTT. Its translation: CASSSIGGRDEKLFF.

As for this clone: At one of its ends the junction is not consistent with the germline gene, which may arise from a read error. This chain joins TRBV7-7 and TRBJ2-5, with 7 bases identical to TRBD2. The germline V gene has CDR1 SSHAT and CDR2 FNYEAQ (reference sequence). The CDR3 contains 16 residues. CDR3 nucleotide sequence: TGTGCTAGCAGCTTAGGACTAGGACTAGTCGCGGAGACCCAGTACTTC. Translated, it gives CASSLGLGLVAETQYF.

The V gene is TRBV2, the J gene TRBJ2-2; D might be TRBD1 (6 bases). This CDR3 region has 14 residues. Germline V gene data show CDR1 as SNHLY and CDR2 as FYNNEI. V was trimmed by 8 bases and J by 7 bases, leaving 17 bases between them. CDR3 in amino acids: CASSAGGAGGELFF. The CDR3 bases are TGTGCCAGCTCCGCTGGGGGCGCCGGCGGGGAGCTGTTTTTT.

The genes are TRBV30 and TRBJ2-3, with a tentative D call TRBD1 (6 bases). The CDR3 is 15 amino acids. CDR1 is GTSNPN and CDR2 is SVGIG in the germline V gene (reference sequence). V was pared by 6 bases and J by 0 bases, with 16 bases between. The CDR3 loop is CACTLGTSSTDTQYF. CDR3 sequence (DNA): TGTGCCTGTACTTTGGGGACAAGCAGCACAGATACGCAGTATTTT. Supplemented by reference TRBV30 and TRBJ2-3, the full variable domain reads SQTIHQWPATLVQPVGSPLSLECTVEGTSNPNLYWYRQAAGRGLQLLFYSVGIGQISSEVPQNLSASRPQDRQFILSSKKLLLSDSGFYLCACTLGTSSTDTQYFGPGTRLTVL.

The CDR3 region is CASSEEASGRSARKTQYF. CDR3 sequence (DNA): TGTGCCAGCAGTGAAGAGGCTAGCGGGAGATCCGCGAGAAAGACCCAGTACTTC. The rearrangement links TRBV6-1 to TRBJ2-5, with 10 bases fitting TRBD2. Germline loops: CDR1 MNHNS, CDR2 SASEGT. This CDR3 contains 18 residues. V was clipped by 1 base and J by 6 bases; unmatched bases: 14.

In its sample, this clone was seen once. The CDR3 loop reads CASSYGGGTEAFF. The CDR3 DNA follows: TGTGCCAGCAGTTACGGCGGCGGCACTGAAGCTTTCTTT. The gene calls are TRBV6-5 and TRBJ1-1; D is unclear. Trimming removed 2 bases at V and 4 bases at J, with 8 bases between. The CDR3 runs to 13 residues. Germline V CDR1 and CDR2: MNHEY, SVGAGI.

This clone appeared a single time. The rearrangement uses TRBV5-1 and TRBJ1-2; 11 bases map to TRBD1. In germline, CDR1 is SGHRS, CDR2 YFSETQ. J lost 2 bases, V lost 3 bases, and 9 bases had no gene match. There are 17 residues in the CDR3. CDR3 loop: CASSYSGTGGGNYGYTF. In DNA form, the CDR3 reads TGCGCCAGCAGCTACTCCGGGACAGGGGGGGGCAACTATGGCTACACCTTC.

The chain is built from TRBV7-8 and TRBJ1-5, with D perhaps matching TRBD1 (6 bases). Germline lookup yields CDR1 SGHVS and CDR2 FQNEAQ. The V gene lost 1 base and the J gene lost 2 bases, with 9 bases spanning the gap. The CDR3 spans 15 residues. CDR3 region: CASSLGRGGNQPQHF. The CDR3 DNA reads TGTGCCAGCAGCTTAGGCAGGGGTGGCAATCAGCCCCAGCATTTT. The whole variable domain, remainder taken from reference TRBV7-8 and TRBJ1-5, is GAGVSQSPRYKVAKRGQDVALRCDPISGHVSLFWYQQALGQGPEFLTYFQNEAQLDKSGLPSDRFFAERPEGSVSTLKIQRTQQEDSAVYLCASSLGRGGNQPQHFGDGTRLSIL.

The chain joins TRBV4-1 to TRBJ2-1; 11 bases line up with TRBD2. J lost 2 bases, V lost 4 bases, and 4 bases had no gene match. The CDR3 runs to 16 residues. The germline CDR1 and CDR2 sequences are MGHRA and YSYEKL. CDR3 DNA: TGCGCCAGCAGCCCGTCGGGACTAGCGGCCTACAATGAGCAGTTCTTC. Translating it yields CASSPSGLAAYNEQFF.

The rearrangement links TRBV11-2 to TRBJ2-6; 11 bases are shared with TRBD1. The germline CDR1 and CDR2 sequences are SGHAT and FQNNGV. The ends lost 1 base at V and 2 bases at J; junction bases unmatched: 1. This CDR3 comprises 17 residues. CDR3 residues: CASSLGTGGAGANVLTF. The CDR3 DNA reads TGTGCCAGCAGCTTAGGGACAGGGGGCGCTGGGGCCAACGTCCTGACTTTC.

About this clone itself: The same CDR3 is also encoded by other DNA sequences in this sample. This sequence joins TRBV6-1 and TRBJ1-2, with no clear D. The CDR3 runs to 12 residues. V was cut by 3 bases and J by 5 bases, with 7 bases left in between. Germline V gives CDR1 MNHNS, CDR2 SASEGT. Here the CDR3 DNA reads TGTGCCAGCAGTGAGGGCAGTTATGGCTACACCTTC. Translation: CASSEGSYGYTF.

The chain carries TRBV4-2 and TRBJ1-2; 11 bases align to TRBD1. J was trimmed by 4 bases and V by 0 bases; bases with no gene match: 7. The CDR3 is made up of 17 amino acids. The V gene's germline CDR1 is LGHNA and CDR2 YNFKEQ. The DNA for the CDR3 is TGTGCCAGCAGCCAAGATGGGACCGGACAGGGGGCCTATGGCTACACCTTC. Translated: CASSQDGTGQGAYGYTF.

Turning to this clone: Other nucleotide sequences in the sample specify the same CDR3. The rearrangement links TRBV29-1 to TRBJ2-1; 10 bases align to TRBD2. Germline lookup yields CDR1 SQVTM and CDR2 ANQGSEA. CDR3 length equals 14 residues. Germline trimming cut 4 bases from V and 3 bases from J; bases unmatched to any gene: 3. Written as DNA, the CDR3 is TGCAGCGTTGCGGCTAGCGGGAGCTACAATGAGCAGTTCTTC. It yields the protein CSVAASGSYNEQFF.

There are a few counts of this clone. The V gene is TRBV6-1, the J gene TRBJ2-1; D may be TRBD1 (5 bases). Germline CDR1 reads MNHNS; CDR2 reads SASEGT. V dropped 0 bases and J dropped 12 bases, with 12 bases sitting between them. This CDR3 comprises 13 residues. The CDR3 sequence: CASSEAGQGVQFF. CDR3 sequence (DNA): TGTGCCAGCAGTGAAGCGGGCCAGGGTGTGCAGTTCTTC.

The chain joins TRBV4-1 to TRBJ1-2, with a weak D call TRBD1 (6 bases). The CDR3 consists of 13 residues. Germline V CDR1 and CDR2: MGHRA, YSYEKL. V was trimmed by 1 base and J by 6 bases, leaving 9 bases between them. CDR3 in amino acids: CASSQVSGDGYTF. CDR3 bases: TGCGCCAGCAGCCAAGTATCAGGGGATGGCTACACCTTC.